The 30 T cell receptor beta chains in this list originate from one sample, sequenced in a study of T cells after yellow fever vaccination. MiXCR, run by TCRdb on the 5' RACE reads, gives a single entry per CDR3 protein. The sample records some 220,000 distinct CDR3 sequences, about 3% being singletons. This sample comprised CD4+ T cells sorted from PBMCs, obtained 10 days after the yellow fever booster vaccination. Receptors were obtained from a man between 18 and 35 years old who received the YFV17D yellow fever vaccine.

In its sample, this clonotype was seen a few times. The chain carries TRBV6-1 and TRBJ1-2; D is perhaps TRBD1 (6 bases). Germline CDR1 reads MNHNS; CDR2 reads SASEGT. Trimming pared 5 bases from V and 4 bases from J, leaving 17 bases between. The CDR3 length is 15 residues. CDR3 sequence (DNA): TGTGCCAGCAGTCCTGAATTCGGGGGCTCCTATGGCTACACCTTC. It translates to CASSPEFGGSYGYTF.

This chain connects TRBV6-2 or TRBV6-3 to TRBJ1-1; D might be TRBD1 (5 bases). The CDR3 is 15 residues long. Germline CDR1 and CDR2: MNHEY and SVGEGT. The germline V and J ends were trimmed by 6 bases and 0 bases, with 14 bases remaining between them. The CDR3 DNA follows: TGTGCCAGCAGCAGAAGACAGTCAATGAACACTGAAGCTTTCTTT. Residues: CASSRRQSMNTEAFF.

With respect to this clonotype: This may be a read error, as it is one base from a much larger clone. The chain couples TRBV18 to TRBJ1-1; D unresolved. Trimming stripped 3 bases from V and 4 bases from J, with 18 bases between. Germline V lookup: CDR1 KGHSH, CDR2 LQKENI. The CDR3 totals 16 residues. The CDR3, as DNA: TGTGCCAGCTCACCGAGAGTAAGTAGGAGAATCACTGAAGCTTTCTTT. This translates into CASSPRVSRRITEAFF.

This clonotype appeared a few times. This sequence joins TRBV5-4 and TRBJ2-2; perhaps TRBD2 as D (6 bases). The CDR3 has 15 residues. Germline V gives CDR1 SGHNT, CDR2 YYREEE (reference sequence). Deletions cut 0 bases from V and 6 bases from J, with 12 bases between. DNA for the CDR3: TGTGCCAGCAGCTTGGAAGCTAGCGCCCCCGGGGAGCTGTTTTTT. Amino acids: CASSLEASAPGELFF.

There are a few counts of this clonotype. Written as DNA, the CDR3 is TGTGCCAGCAGCCCGTATGATGAGACCCAGTACTTC. Its protein product is CASSPYDETQYF. The chain combines TRBV7-2 with TRBJ2-5, with D hard to call. The V gene's germline CDR1 is SGHTA and CDR2 FQGNSA. The CDR3 is 12 amino acids. Trimming cost V 5 bases and J 5 bases, with 9 bases left between them.

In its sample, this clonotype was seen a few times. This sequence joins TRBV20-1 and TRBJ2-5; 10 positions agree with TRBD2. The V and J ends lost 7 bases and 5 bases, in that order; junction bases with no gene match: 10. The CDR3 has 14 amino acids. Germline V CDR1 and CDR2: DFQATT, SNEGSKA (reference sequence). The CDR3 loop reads CSVIALAGEETQYF. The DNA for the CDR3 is TGCAGTGTCATAGCCCTAGCGGGGGAGGAGACCCAGTACTTC.

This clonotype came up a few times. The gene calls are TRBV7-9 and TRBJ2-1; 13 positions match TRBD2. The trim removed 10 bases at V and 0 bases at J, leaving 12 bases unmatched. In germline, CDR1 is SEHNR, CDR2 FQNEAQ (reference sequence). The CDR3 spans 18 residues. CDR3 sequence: CATLRALAGGSSYNEQFF. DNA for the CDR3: TGTGCCACCCTTAGGGCACTAGCGGGGGGGAGCTCCTACAATGAGCAGTTCTTC.

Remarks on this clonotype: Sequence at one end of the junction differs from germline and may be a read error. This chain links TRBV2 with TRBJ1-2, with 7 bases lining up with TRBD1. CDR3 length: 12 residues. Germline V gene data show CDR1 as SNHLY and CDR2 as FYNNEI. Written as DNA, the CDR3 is TGTGCCAGCAGGCTCCCGGGACAGCTACTATCCTTC. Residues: CASRLPGQLLSF. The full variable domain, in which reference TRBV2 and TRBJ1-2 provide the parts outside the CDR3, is EPEVTQTPSHQVTQMGQEVILRCVPISNHLYFYWYRQILGQKVEFLVSFYNNEISEKSEIFDDQFSVERPDGSNFTLKIRSTKLEDSAMYFCASRLPGQLLSFGSGTRLTVV.

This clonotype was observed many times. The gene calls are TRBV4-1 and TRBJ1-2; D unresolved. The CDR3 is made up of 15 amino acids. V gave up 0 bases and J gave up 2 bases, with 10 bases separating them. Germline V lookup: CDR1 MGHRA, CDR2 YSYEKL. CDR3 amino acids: CASSQETPRNYGYTF. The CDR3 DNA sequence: TGCGCCAGCAGCCAAGAGACTCCGAGAAACTATGGCTACACCTTC.

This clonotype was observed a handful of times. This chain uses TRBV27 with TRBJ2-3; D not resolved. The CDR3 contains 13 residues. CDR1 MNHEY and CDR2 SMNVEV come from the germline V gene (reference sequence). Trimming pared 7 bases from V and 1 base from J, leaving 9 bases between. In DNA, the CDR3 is TGTGCCAGCACCGAGGTGGGCACAGATACGCAGTATTTT. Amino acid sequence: CASTEVGTDTQYF.

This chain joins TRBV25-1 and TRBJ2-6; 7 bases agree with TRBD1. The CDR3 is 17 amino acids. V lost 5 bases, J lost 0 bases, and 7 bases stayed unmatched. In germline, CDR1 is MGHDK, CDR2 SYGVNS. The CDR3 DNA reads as TGTGCCAGCAGTTTCAGGACAGGAAGCTCTGGGGCCAACGTCCTGACTTTC. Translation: CASSFRTGSSGANVLTF.

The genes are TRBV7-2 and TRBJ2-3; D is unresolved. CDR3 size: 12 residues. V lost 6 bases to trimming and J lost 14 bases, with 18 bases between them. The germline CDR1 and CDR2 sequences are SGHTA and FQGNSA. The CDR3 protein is CASRNQVLRPYF. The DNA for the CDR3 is TGTGCCAGCAGAAATCAGGTGCTGCGCCCGTATTTT.

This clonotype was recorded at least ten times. The CDR3, as DNA: TGTGCCAGCAGCTTGGCAGGGGGGCATGAGCAGTTCTTC. Its protein product is CASSLAGGHEQFF. The rearrangement links TRBV7-9 to TRBJ2-1; maybe TRBD1 (7 bases). V lost 3 bases to trimming and J lost 8 bases, with 11 bases between them. The germline CDR1 and CDR2 sequences are SEHNR and FQNEAQ (reference sequence). The CDR3 is 13 residues long.

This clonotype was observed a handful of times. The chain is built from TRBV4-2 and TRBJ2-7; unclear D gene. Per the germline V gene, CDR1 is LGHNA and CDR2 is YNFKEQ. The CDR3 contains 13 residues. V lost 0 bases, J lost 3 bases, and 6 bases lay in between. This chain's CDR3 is CASSQESRYEQYF. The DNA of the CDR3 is TGTGCCAGCAGCCAAGAGTCCCGCTACGAGCAGTACTTC.

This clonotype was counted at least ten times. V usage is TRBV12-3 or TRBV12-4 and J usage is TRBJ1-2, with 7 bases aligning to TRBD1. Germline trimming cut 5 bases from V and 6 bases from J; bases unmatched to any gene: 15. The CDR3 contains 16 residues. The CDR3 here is CASSPVGTAVIDGYTF. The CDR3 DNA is TGTGCCAGCAGTCCGGTCGGGACAGCTGTTATTGATGGCTACACCTTC.

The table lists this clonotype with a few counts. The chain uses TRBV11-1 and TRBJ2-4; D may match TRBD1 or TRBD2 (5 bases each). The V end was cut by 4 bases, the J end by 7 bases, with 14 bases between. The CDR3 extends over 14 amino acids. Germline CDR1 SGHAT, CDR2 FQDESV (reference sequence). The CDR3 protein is CASSSPGTRNIQYF. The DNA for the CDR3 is TGTGCCAGCAGCTCACCCGGGACCAGGAACATTCAGTACTTC.

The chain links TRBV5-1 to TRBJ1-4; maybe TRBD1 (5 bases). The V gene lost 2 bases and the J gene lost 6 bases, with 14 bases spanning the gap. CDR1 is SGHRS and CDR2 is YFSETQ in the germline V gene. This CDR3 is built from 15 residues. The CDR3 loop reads CASSLRGGQDEKLFF. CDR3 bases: TGCGCCAGCAGCTTAAGGGGTGGTCAGGATGAAAAACTGTTTTTT.

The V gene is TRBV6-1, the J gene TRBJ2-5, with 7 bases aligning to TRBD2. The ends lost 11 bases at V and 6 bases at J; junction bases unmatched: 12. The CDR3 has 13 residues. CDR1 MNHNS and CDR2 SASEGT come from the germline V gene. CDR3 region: CAWAAGPRQTQYF. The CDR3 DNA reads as TGTGCCTGGGCAGCGGGGCCTCGGCAGACCCAGTACTTC.

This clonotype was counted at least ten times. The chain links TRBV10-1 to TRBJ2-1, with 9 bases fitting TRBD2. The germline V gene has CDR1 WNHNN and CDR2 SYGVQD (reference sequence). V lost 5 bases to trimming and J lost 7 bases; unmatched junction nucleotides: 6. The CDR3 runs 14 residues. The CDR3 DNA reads TGCGCCAGCAGTAGCGGGGGGAATGGGAATGAGCAGTTCTTC. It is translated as CASSSGGNGNEQFF.

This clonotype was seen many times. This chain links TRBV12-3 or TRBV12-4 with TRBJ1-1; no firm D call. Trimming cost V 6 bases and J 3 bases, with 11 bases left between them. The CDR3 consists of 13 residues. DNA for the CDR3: TGTGCCAGCAGCCCGACGGCGGACACTGAAGCTTTCTTT. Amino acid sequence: CASSPTADTEAFF.

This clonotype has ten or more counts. CDR3 in amino acids: CASSLDRGNYGYTF. Written as DNA, the CDR3 is TGCGCCAGCAGCCTAGACAGGGGGAACTATGGCTACACCTTC. The chain uses TRBV5-1 and TRBJ1-2, with 9 bases lining up with TRBD1. The germline V gene encodes CDR1 SGHRS and CDR2 YFSETQ. J lost 2 bases, V lost 4 bases, and 3 bases had no gene match. The CDR3 runs 14 residues.

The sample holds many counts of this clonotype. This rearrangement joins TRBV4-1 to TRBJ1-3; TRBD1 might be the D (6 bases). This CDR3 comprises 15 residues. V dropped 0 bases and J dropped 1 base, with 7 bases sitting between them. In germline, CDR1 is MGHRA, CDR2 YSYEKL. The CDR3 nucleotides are TGCGCCAGCAGCCAAGAGGGACAATCTGGAAACACCATATATTTT. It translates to CASSQEGQSGNTIYF.

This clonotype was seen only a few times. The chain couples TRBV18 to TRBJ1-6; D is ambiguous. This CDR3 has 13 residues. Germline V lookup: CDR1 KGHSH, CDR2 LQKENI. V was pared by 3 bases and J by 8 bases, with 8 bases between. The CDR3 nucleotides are TGTGCCAGCTCACCGGCAGAGGATTCACCCCTCCACTTT. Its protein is CASSPAEDSPLHF.

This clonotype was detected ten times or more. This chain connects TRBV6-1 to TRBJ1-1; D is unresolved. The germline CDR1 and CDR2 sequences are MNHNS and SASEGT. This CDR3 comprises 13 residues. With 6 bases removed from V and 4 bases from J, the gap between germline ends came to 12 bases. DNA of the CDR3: TGTGCCAGCAGGTCCGTCGGGATCACTGAAGCTTTCTTT. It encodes CASRSVGITEAFF.

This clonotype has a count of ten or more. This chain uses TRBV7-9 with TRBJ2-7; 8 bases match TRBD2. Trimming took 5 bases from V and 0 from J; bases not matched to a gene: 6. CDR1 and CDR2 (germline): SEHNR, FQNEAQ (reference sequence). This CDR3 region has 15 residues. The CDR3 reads CASSPGGASSYEQYV. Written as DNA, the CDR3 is TGTGCCAGCAGCCCGGGAGGGGCGAGCTCCTACGAGCAGTACGTC.

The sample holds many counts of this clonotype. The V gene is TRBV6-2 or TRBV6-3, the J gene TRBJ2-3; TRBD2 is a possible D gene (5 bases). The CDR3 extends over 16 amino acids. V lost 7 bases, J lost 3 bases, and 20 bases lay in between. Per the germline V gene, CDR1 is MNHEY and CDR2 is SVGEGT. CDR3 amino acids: CASTPGGLLATDTQYF. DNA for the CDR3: TGTGCCAGCACCCCGGGCGGGTTATTAGCGACAGATACGCAGTATTTT.

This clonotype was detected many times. The CDR3 nucleotides are TGCAGTGCTAGGAGGGCGGGGGACCACACCGGGGAGCTGTTTTTT. Translation: CSARRAGDHTGELFF. This chain connects TRBV20-1 to TRBJ2-2, with 7 bases that match TRBD2. CDR1 DFQATT and CDR2 SNEGSKA come from the germline V gene (reference sequence). This CDR3 spans 15 amino acids. J lost 3 bases, V lost 3 bases, and 7 bases had no gene match.

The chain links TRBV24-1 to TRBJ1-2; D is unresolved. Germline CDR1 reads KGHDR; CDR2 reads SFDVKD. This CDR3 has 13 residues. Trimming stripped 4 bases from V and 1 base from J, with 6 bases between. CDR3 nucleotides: TGTGCCACCAGTGAAACAAATAACTATGGCTACACCTTC. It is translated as CATSETNNYGYTF.

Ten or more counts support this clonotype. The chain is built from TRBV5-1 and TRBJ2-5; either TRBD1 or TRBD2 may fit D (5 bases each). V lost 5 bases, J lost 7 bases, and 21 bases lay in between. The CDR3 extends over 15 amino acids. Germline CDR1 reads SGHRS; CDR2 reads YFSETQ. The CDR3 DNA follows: TGCGCCAGCAGACTCGGGACGGTCCTTTTTGGGACCCAGTACTTC. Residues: CASRLGTVLFGTQYF.

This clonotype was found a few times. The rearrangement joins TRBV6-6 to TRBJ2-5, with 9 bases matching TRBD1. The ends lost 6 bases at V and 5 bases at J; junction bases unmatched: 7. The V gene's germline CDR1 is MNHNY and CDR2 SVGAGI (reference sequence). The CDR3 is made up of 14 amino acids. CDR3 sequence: CASRRQGGGETQYF. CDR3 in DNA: TGTGCCAGCAGGAGACAGGGGGGGGGGGAGACCCAGTACTTC.